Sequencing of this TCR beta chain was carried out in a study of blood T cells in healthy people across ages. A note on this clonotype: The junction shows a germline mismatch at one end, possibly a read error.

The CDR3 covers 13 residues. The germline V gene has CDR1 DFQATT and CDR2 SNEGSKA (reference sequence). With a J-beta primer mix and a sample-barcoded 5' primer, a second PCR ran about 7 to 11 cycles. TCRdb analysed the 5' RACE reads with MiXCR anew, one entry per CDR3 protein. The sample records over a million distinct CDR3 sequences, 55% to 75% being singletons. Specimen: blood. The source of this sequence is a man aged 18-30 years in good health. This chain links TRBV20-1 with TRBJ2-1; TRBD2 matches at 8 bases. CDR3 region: CSAYGGAGNERFF. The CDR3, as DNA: TGCAGTGCGTACGGGGGGGCCGGCAATGAGCGGTTCTTC.